This TCR beta chain emerged from a study of type 1 regulatory T cells. Study information: This in vitro CD4 product, T-allo10, is enriched for Tr1 cells and alloantigen-specific.

TCRdb re-called the reads through MiXCR, storing one row per CDR3 protein. The sample lists 60,000 to 70,000 distinct CDR3 sequences, approximately 50% occurring once. Per germline, CDR1 DFQATT and CDR2 SNEGSKA (reference sequence). The junction had 4 bases not matched to a gene; V was cut back by 5 bases and J by 0 bases. The CDR3 spans 14 residues. Comments on this clonotype: Its cognate antigen is unknown.

Findings and caveats of the study: Compared with non-Tr1 cells, Tr1 cells showed a narrower TCR repertoire.

The sequencing sample was made of cultured non-Tr1 T cells, either the whole culture or a sorted T cell fraction (not recorded which). This sequence was found in a human donor in good health. This sequence joins TRBV20-1 and TRBJ1-3, with 7 bases that match TRBD1. CDR3 amino acids: CSAQRQGSGNTIYF. Here the CDR3 DNA reads TGCAGTGCTCAACGACAGGGCTCTGGAAACACCATATATTTT.